Below are 18 T cell receptor beta chains sequenced from a single sample in a study of T cell responses to AZD1222 COVID-19 vaccine. TCRdb keeps only in-frame clones here, not all; method: immunoSEQ multiplex PCR. The data show 50,000 or so clones, around 91% seen once. The specimen was peripheral blood, collected 28 days after the second AZD1222 dose. These receptors all come from an adult who received the AZD1222 COVID-19 vaccine.

The V call is TRBV7-9, the J call TRBJ2-7; a possible D gene is TRBD2 (6 bases). From germline, CDR1 is SEHNR and CDR2 FQNEAQ (reference sequence). Trimming took 5 bases from V and 7 from J, leaving 9 bases between them. This CDR3 spans 11 amino acids. This CDR3 is CASSPGVEQYF. DNA for the CDR3: TGTGCCAGCAGCCCGGGGGTGGAGCAGTACTTC.

The chain carries TRBV5-3 and TRBJ1-6, with 8 bases identical to TRBD1. Being an ORF, TRBV5-3 has a function that is uncertain. V lost 4 bases to trimming and J lost 9 bases; unmatched junction nucleotides: 9. The CDR3 spans 15 residues. The chain's CDR3 is CARSQEDREGSPLHF. The CDR3 nucleotides are TGTGCCAGAAGCCAGGAGGACAGGGAAGGTTCACCCCTCCACTTT.

The V gene is TRBV10-1, the J gene TRBJ2-2; no reliable D call. V was trimmed by 2 bases and J by 2 bases, leaving 3 bases between them. Germline values: CDR1 WNHNN, CDR2 SYGVQD (reference sequence). The CDR3 loop spans 13 amino acids. In DNA form, the CDR3 reads TGCGCCAGCAGTGAGGGTAACACCGGGGAGCTGTTTTTT. This sequence encodes CASSEGNTGELFF.

The J gene is TRBJ1-3, the V gene TRBV4-2; D gene unclear. There are 16 residues in the CDR3. Trimming took 0 bases from V and 4 from J, leaving 13 bases between them. Germline V gene data show CDR1 as LGHNA and CDR2 as YNFKEQ. The CDR3 protein is CASSQDSSGPGNTIYF. CDR3 in DNA: TGTGCCAGCAGCCAAGATAGTTCGGGTCCCGGAAACACCATATATTTT.

V gene TRBV27 combines with J gene TRBJ2-7; TRBD2 agrees at 10 bases. The CDR3 length is 16 residues. J gave up 1 base and V 5 bases, and 8 bases lay outside the gene matches. Germline V CDR1 and CDR2: MNHEY, SMNVEV (reference sequence). CDR3 amino acids: CASSPGGLALSYEQYF. The DNA for the CDR3 is TGTGCCAGCAGTCCCGGGGGACTAGCGCTTTCCTACGAGCAGTACTTC.

The chain joins TRBV19 to TRBJ2-3; tentative D call: TRBD1 (5 bases). Germline V gene data show CDR1 as LNHDA and CDR2 as SQIVND (reference sequence). This CDR3 has 15 amino acids. The V end was cut by 3 bases, the J end by 0 bases, with 10 bases between. CDR3 loop: CASSIVGLSTDTQYF. DNA of the CDR3: TGTGCCAGTAGTATCGTGGGGCTTAGCACAGATACGCAGTATTTT.

The chain uses TRBV6-1 and TRBJ2-1; D is uncertain. Trimming cost V 6 bases and J 0 bases, with 15 bases left between them. Germline V lookup: CDR1 MNHNS, CDR2 SASEGT. The length of the CDR3 is 16 residues. CDR3 bases: TGTGCCAGCAGAGAATCGGATTTCGGCTCCTACAATGAGCAGTTCTTC. Its protein is CASRESDFGSYNEQFF.

V gene TRBV5-1 combines with J gene TRBJ2-3; D is unclear. The CDR3 has 13 amino acids. Trimming left V 3 bases short and J 5 bases short, with 10 bases between. Per the germline V gene, CDR1 is SGHRS and CDR2 is YFSETQ. In nucleotides, the CDR3 is TGCGCCAGCAGCTCGACCGCACGAGATACGCAGTATTTT. Its translation is CASSSTARDTQYF.

The V call is TRBV18, the J call TRBJ2-7, with a possible D match to TRBD2 (7 bases). The V end lost 3 bases, the J end lost 0 bases, and 9 bases lay between the germline ends. Germline V lookup: CDR1 KGHSH, CDR2 LQKENI. CDR3 length: 14 residues. The CDR3: CASSPGGRSYEQYF. The CDR3 bases are TGTGCCAGCTCACCCGGGGGGCGCTCCTACGAGCAGTACTTC.

J is TRBJ2-7 and V is TRBV18, with D possibly being TRBD1 (5 bases). CDR1 is KGHSH, CDR2 LQKENI, per germline. The CDR3 is made up of 14 amino acids. Trimming pared 2 bases from V and 4 bases from J, leaving 12 bases between. This chain's CDR3 is CASSPGQGEYEQYF. The CDR3 bases are TGTGCCAGCTCACCAGGGCAGGGTGAGTACGAGCAGTACTTC.

This clone was seen a single time. This rearrangement joins TRBV27 to TRBJ2-5, with D tentatively TRBD1 (7 bases). V lost 5 bases and J 1 base, leaving 17 bases between the germline ends. CDR1 is MNHEY and CDR2 is SMNVEV in the germline V gene (reference sequence). The CDR3 covers 16 residues. Here the CDR3 DNA reads TGTGCCAGCAGTGACCGACAGGGAGGCGCCCAAGAGACCCAGTACTTC. Amino acids: CASSDRQGGAQETQYF.

The chain is built from TRBV4-3 and TRBJ2-3; D not certain. There are 15 residues in the CDR3. Trimming pared 1 base from V and 0 bases from J, leaving 8 bases between. CDR1 LGHNA and CDR2 YSLEER come from the germline V gene. CDR3 amino acids: CASSQVIFSTDTQYF. The CDR3 nucleotides are TGCGCCAGCAGCCAAGTGATATTCAGCACAGATACGCAGTATTTT.

V is TRBV7-9 and J is TRBJ1-1; D not resolved. The CDR3 contains 15 residues. V dropped 2 bases and J dropped 4 bases, with 14 bases sitting between them. The germline V gene has CDR1 SEHNR and CDR2 FQNEAQ (reference sequence). DNA for the CDR3: TGTGCCAGCAGCTTATACGCCGAACGACTCACTGAAGCTTTCTTT. Translated: CASSLYAERLTEAFF.

This CDR3 reads CASRGRTGGSTEAFF. The CDR3 region has the DNA TGTGCCAGTAGGGGACGAACAGGGGGGTCCACTGAAGCTTTCTTT. The chain links TRBV19 to TRBJ1-1, with 8 bases aligning to TRBD1. The CDR3 has 15 amino acids. Germline CDR1 reads LNHDA; CDR2 reads SQIVND (reference sequence). The trim removed 6 bases at V and 4 bases at J, leaving 10 bases unmatched.

The V gene is TRBV19, the J gene TRBJ1-1, with 9 bases identical to TRBD1. Germline V gives CDR1 LNHDA, CDR2 SQIVND (reference sequence). The CDR3 is made up of 13 amino acids. V gave up 9 bases and J gave up 2 bases; unmatched junction bases: 4. The chain's CDR3 is CASQTGGNTEAFF. Written as DNA, the CDR3 is TGTGCCAGCCAGACAGGGGGAAACACTGAAGCTTTCTTT.

This chain connects TRBV21-1 to TRBJ1-5; TRBD1, as called in the table, went unchecked against the DNA. TRBV21-1 is shown as a pseudogene. CDR3 length equals 13 residues. The DNA for the CDR3 is TGTGCCAGTAGGCAGGGTCTCAATCAGCCCCAGCATTTT. Its protein product is CASRQGLNQPQHF.

The chain couples TRBV10-3 to TRBJ2-1, with D possibly TRBD2 on 6 matching bases. Germline-derived CDR1 and CDR2 are ENHRY and SYGVKD. V lost 0 bases and J lost 7, with 16 bases in between. The CDR3 spans 16 residues. The CDR3 DNA reads TGTGCCATCAGTGAGTCGGAGGGTTGGACCGGGAATGAGCAGTTCTTC. Translating gives CAISESEGWTGNEQFF.

This clone was seen more than once but under ten times. The rearrangement joins TRBV25-1 to TRBJ2-7; D gene ambiguous. The CDR3 spans 13 residues. Germline V CDR1 and CDR2: MGHDK, SYGVNS. Between the trimmed V and J ends, which lost 3 bases and 4 bases, there was a span of 10 bases. The CDR3 here is CASSDSQLYEQYF. The CDR3 region has the DNA TGTGCCAGCAGTGATTCACAGTTATACGAGCAGTACTTC.